This entry concerns a single T cell receptor beta chain. The antigen is unknown. This sample stems from a study of T cell responses to AZD1222 COVID-19 vaccine. About the study: Pooling of second doses given at about 4 or about 12 weeks was done.

V was clipped by 2 bases and J by 1 base, with 6 bases between them. The CDR3 length is 14 residues. Germline V gene data show CDR1 as SGHTS and CDR2 as YDEGEE. Overall study results and limits: Spike as a whole was targeted by vaccine-associated CD4 TCRs, dominant at 160-218 and 743-854. White British people made up most donors, females outnumbered males, and clonal diversity was possibly underestimated. Only a handful of individuals given AZD1222 were seropositive at baseline.

This table comes from immunoSEQ multiplex PCR, and its TCRdb copy is limited to in-frame clones, with some not included. The data hold around 140,000 clones, with under 90% observed a single time. The chain links TRBV5-8 to TRBJ1-4; D uncertain. Sequencing used peripheral blood, obtained on day 0 of AZD1222 vaccination. The receptor was isolated from an adult in good health. CDR3 DNA: TGTGCCAGCAGCTTCGGGCGAACTAATGAAAAACTGTTTTTT. Translation: CASSFGRTNEKLFF.